The present entry profiles one T cell receptor (beta chain) with its context. The data were obtained in a study of human T cells and chemical hapten exposure. CDR1 and CDR2 (germline): MGHRA, YSYEKL. V lost 1 base, J lost 4 bases, and 2 bases stayed unmatched. The CDR3 spans 14 residues. Extraction yielded total RNA from whole blood (unfractionated). The library labeled individual cDNA molecules by adding unique molecular identifiers to them. Each CDR3 protein gets one entry after TCRdb re-called the 5' RACE reads with MiXCR. The top ten hold approximately 2.1% of the sample, which has tens of thousands of distinct CDR3 sequences, under 10% seen once.

This TCR came from a male donor in good health. The rearrangement links TRBV4-1 to TRBJ2-5; 8 nucleotides match TRBD1. Written as DNA, the CDR3 is TGCGCCAGCAGCCAAGTCACAGGGGGAGAGACCCAGTACTTC. Translation gives CASSQVTGGETQYF.